A single sample is the source of the 11 T cell receptor delta chains below, sequenced in a study of γδ T cells in repeated Plasmodium falciparum infection. TCRdb reprocessed the multiplex PCR reads through CATT. The data contain about 93,000 delta-chain clones, 0.95% to 1% of them singletons. Flow sorting of PBMC yielded separate Vgamma9/Vdelta2+ and Vdelta2-negative gammadelta T cell populations for bulk repertoire analysis. The sequencing input was gamma-delta T cells from blood. Every receptor here comes from a pool of human donors (malaria-infected and uninfected, not separated).

A remark on this clone: The TCRdb protein comes from a much larger clone and disagrees with this DNA's translation at residue 7, likely due to a read error; the protein given here is derived from the DNA. The V gene is TRDV1, the J gene TRDJ1, with 8 bases fitting TRDD3. TCRdb does not report a J gene; here it was assigned by matching the DNA to germline references. Trimming took 2 bases from V and 0 from J; bases not matched to a gene: 17. The CDR3 has 20 residues. The germline gives CDR1 TSWWSYY, CDR2 QGS. This CDR3 is CALGEGGTYGIRPYTDKLIF. For the CDR3, the DNA is TGTGCTCTTGGGGAAGGAGGTACCTACGGGATACGACCGTACACCGATAAACTCATCTTT.

Concerning this clone itself: The amino acid sequence in TCRdb belongs to a much larger clone and departs from this DNA's translation at residue 13, likely a sequencing read error; the sequence shown is translated from the DNA. The rearrangement uses TRDV2 and TRDJ1; possible D gene TRDD3, 6 bases. The CDR3 is 15 residues long. Germline-derived CDR1 and CDR2 are GEAIGNYY and EKD. CDR3 DNA sequence: TGTGCCTGTGACACCGCTGGGGTCTACACCGATAAACCCATCTTT. It yields the protein CACDTAGVYTDKPIF.

As regards this clone: The translation of this DNA and the TCRdb protein of a much larger clone differ at residue 17, probably owing to a read error; the protein shown here is translated from the DNA. V gene TRDV1 combines with J gene TRDJ1; 11 nucleotides agree with TRDD3. The CDR3 is 19 amino acids. The germline CDR1 and CDR2 sequences are TSWWSYY and QGS. CDR3 sequence (DNA): TGTGCTCTTGGGGGATTCGATAACTACGTACTGGGGGATATCGATAAATTCATCTTT. Its translation is CALGGFDNYVLGDIDKFIF.

There are a few counts of this clone. The TCRdb protein comes from a much larger clone and disagrees with this DNA's translation at residue 15, likely due to a read error; the protein given here is derived from the DNA. This rearrangement joins TRDV1 to TRDJ1; 10 nucleotides match TRDD3. Germline trimming cut 1 base from V and 1 base from J; bases unmatched to any gene: 18. The V gene's germline CDR1 is TSWWSYY and CDR2 QGS. The CDR3 consists of 21 residues. The CDR3 region has the DNA TGTGCTCTTGGGGAACCGACCCATTCCTCTAATGGGGGATACTGCACCGATAAACTCATCTTT. Residues: CALGEPTHSSNGGYCTDKLIF.

There are many counts of this clone. Since a far larger clone is one base different, this is likely a read error. In the same sample, other DNA sequences code for this CDR3. The chain recombines TRDV2 with TRDJ1, with D possibly TRDD2 on 5 matching bases. CDR1 is GEAIGNYY, CDR2 EKD, per germline. CDR3 length equals 17 residues. Trimming left V 2 bases short and J 9 bases short, with 27 bases between. CDR3 in amino acids: CACDNSLSYPEGGELIF. CDR3 nucleotides: TGTGCCTGTGACAATTCCTTGTCTTACCCTGAGGGTGGTGAACTCATCTTT.

This clone was seen a few times. One base separates it from a far larger clone, so it is likely a read error. The sample has other DNA sequences that encode this CDR3 too. J is TRDJ1 and V is TRDV2; 13 nucleotides align to TRDD3. The CDR3 covers 16 residues. After removal of 1 base from V and 6 bases from J, the junction contained 7 bases not matched to a gene. Germline assignment: CDR1 GEAIGNYY and CDR2 EKD. CDR3 DNA: TGTGCCTGTGACACGACTGGGGGATACGGGTCCCATAAACTCATCTTT. Translated, it gives CACDTTGGYGSHKLIF.

Comment on this clone: Translating this DNA gives a protein that differs at residue 20 from the TCRdb one, which belongs to a much larger clone; a read error is likely, and the protein shown is this translation. This chain uses TRDV1 with TRDJ1; D is perhaps TRDD3 (5 bases). The CDR3 totals 21 residues. Germline V gene sequence: CDR1 TSWWSYY, CDR2 QGS. CDR3 amino acids: CALGERPQKRDYALSTDKLTF. CDR3 sequence (DNA): TGTGCTCTTGGGGAACGTCCCCAGAAGCGGGATTATGCCCTTTCTACCGATAAACTCACCTTT.

In the case of this clone: A read error likely explains why the TCRdb protein, taken from a much larger clone, differs from this DNA's translation at residue 21; the protein shown is translated from the DNA. V is TRDV1 and J is TRDJ1, with 10 nucleotides matching TRDD3. The CDR3 totals 25 residues. V shed 5 bases, J shed 7 bases, and the junction held 40 bases outside the gene matches. CDR1 is TSWWSYY and CDR2 is QGS in the germline V gene. CDR3 bases: TGTGCTCTTGGGCCTTACCCCTCTATTCCTACTCCGGAGCAAAGGGGGATACGGGGGCCCGGTAAACTCATCTTT. Protein sequence: CALGPYPSIPTPEQRGIRGPGKLIF.

This clone was seen only a few times. A far larger clone is one nucleotide away, so this likely arose from a read error. This same CDR3 is encoded by further DNA sequences in the sample. The CDR3 spells CALGEWPHGSGIRWDKLIF. The CDR3 region has the DNA TGTGCTCTTGGAGAATGGCCCCACGGAAGCGGGATACGCTGGGATAAACTCATCTTT. The V call is TRDV1, the J call TRDJ1; 8 bases align to TRDD3. The CDR3 is made up of 19 amino acids. Germline V lookup: CDR1 TSWWSYY, CDR2 QGS. J gave up 5 bases and V 6 bases, and 23 bases lay outside the gene matches.

As regards this clone: The protein that TCRdb holds for this DNA derives from a much larger clone and differs from the translated DNA at residue 11, which likely indicates a read error; the protein shown here is translated from the DNA. The chain carries TRDV1 and TRDJ1; 11 bases match TRDD3. This CDR3 is built from 22 residues. V was clipped by 3 bases and J by 2 bases; unmatched bases: 23. Germline CDR1 reads TSWWSYY; CDR2 reads QGS. CDR3 in DNA: TGTGCTCTTGGGGATTTATTTCCTACGGGGGACAATGGGGGATACGGTACCGATAAACTCATCTTT. Translating gives CALGDLFPTGDNGGYGTDKLIF.

This clone was seen repeatedly, ten times or more. This chain joins TRDV2 and TRDJ1, with 8 nucleotides matching TRDD3. Germline matching of the DNA provided the J gene here, since TCRdb leaves it blank. Germline V gene lookup returns CDR1 GEAIGNYY and CDR2 EKD. V shed 1 base and J 0 bases; nucleotides not matched to a gene: 9. This CDR3 is built from 17 residues. CDR3 protein: CACDTLGIRSYTDKLIF. The DNA of the CDR3 is TGTGCCTGTGACACTTTAGGGATACGCTCGTACACCGATAAACTCATCTTT.